These 25 T cell receptor beta chains share one sample of origin, sequenced in a study of PD-1 blockade in classical Hodgkin lymphoma. TCRdb keeps only in-frame clones here, not all; method: immunoSEQ multiplex PCR. The sample consists of more than 50,000 clones, 90% of them appearing once. In every patient, relapse followed autologous stem cell transplantation, while exposure to brentuximab vedotin differed. This specimen consisted of peripheral blood mononuclear cells (PBMCs), obtained at baseline. These receptors were obtained from a human donor with classical Hodgkin lymphoma.

The chain combines TRBV14 with TRBJ2-1; D not resolved. From germline, CDR1 is SGHDN and CDR2 FVKESK. Trimming shortened V by 0 bases and J by 5 bases, and 5 bases separated the two germline ends. The CDR3 runs to 13 residues. The CDR3 spells CASSQESHNEQFF. In nucleotides, the CDR3 is TGTGCCAGCAGCCAAGAGTCACACAATGAGCAGTTCTTC.

To note about this clone: Other DNA sequences in this specimen translate into the identical CDR3. The V and J genes are TRBV6-5 and TRBJ2-3, with D uncertain. CDR1 is MNHEY, CDR2 SVGAGI, per germline. CDR3 size: 14 residues. V lost 2 bases to trimming and J lost 1 base, with 7 bases between them. In DNA form, the CDR3 reads TGTGCCAGCAGTTACGTCGAGGGCACAGATACGCAGTATTTT. Translated: CASSYVEGTDTQYF.

The V gene is TRBV30, the J gene TRBJ2-7; D perhaps matches TRBD1 (5 bases). Germline CDR1 GTSNPN, CDR2 SVGIG (reference sequence). This CDR3 is built from 12 residues. The V end lost 2 bases, the J end lost 3 bases, and 8 bases lay between the germline ends. The CDR3 bases are TGTGCCTGGAGTTTGCAGGGCTACGAGCAGTACTTC. It is translated as CAWSLQGYEQYF.

The chain links TRBV28 to TRBJ2-5, with a possible D match to TRBD2 (5 bases). V lost 2 bases, J lost 7 bases, and 8 bases lay in between. The V gene's germline CDR1 is MDHEN and CDR2 SYDVKM. The CDR3 spans 12 residues. The CDR3 DNA reads TGTGCCAGCAGTTTAACTCGGGGGACCCAGTACTTC. Translating it yields CASSLTRGTQYF. Full variable domain (remainder filled in from reference TRBV28 and TRBJ2-5): DVKVTQSSRYLVKRTGEKVFLECVQDMDHENMFWYRQDPGLGLRLIYFSYDVKMKEKGDIPEGYSVSREKKERFSLILESASTNQTSMYLCASSLTRGTQYFGPGTRLLVL.

This chain connects TRBV5-1 to TRBJ2-1, with D unclear. Germline V gene lookup returns CDR1 SGHRS and CDR2 YFSETQ. V was trimmed by 5 bases and J by 0 bases, leaving 6 bases between them. CDR3 size: 13 residues. The CDR3 DNA reads as TGCGCCAGCAGAGTGCGCTCCTACAATGAGCAGTTCTTC. Translated: CASRVRSYNEQFF. Looking up the rest from reference TRBV5-1 and TRBJ2-1 gives the full variable domain: KAGVTQTPRYLIKTRGQQVTLSCSPISGHRSVSWYQQTPGQGLQFLFEYFSETQRNKGNFPGRFSGRQFSNSRSEMNVSTLELGDSALYLCASRVRSYNEQFFGPGTRLTVL.

The rearrangement uses TRBV6-6 and TRBJ2-7, with 9 positions matching TRBD2. Germline-derived CDR1 and CDR2 are MNHNY and SVGAGI (reference sequence). After removal of 2 bases from V and 4 bases from J, the junction contained 9 bases not matched to a gene. The CDR3 is 16 amino acids. The CDR3 reads CASSYGSSGEAYEQYF. CDR3 bases: TGTGCCAGCAGTTACGGGTCTAGCGGGGAAGCTTACGAGCAGTACTTC.

The chain is built from TRBV11-1 and TRBJ1-2; tentatively, D is TRBD1 (5 bases). CDR1 is SGHAT and CDR2 is FQDESV in the germline V gene (reference sequence). The CDR3 contains 15 residues. V was clipped by 3 bases and J by 2 bases, with 13 bases between them. The CDR3 DNA reads as TGTGCCAGCAGCTTTTCCCCCCAGGGCAACTATGGCTACACCTTC. This gives the protein CASSFSPQGNYGYTF. Looking up the rest from reference TRBV11-1 and TRBJ1-2 gives the full variable domain: EAEVAQSPRYKITEKSQAVAFWCDPISGHATLYWYRQILGQGPELLVQFQDESVVDDSQLPKDRFSAERLKGVDSTLKIQPAELGDSAMYLCASSFSPQGNYGYTFGSGTRLTVV.

As to this clone: Within the sample, other DNA sequences also encode this same CDR3. The chain has TRBV7-9 and TRBJ2-1; D not resolved. Germline CDR1 SEHNR, CDR2 FQNEAQ (reference sequence). The CDR3 is 11 amino acids. V lost 2 bases and J 6 bases, leaving 2 bases between the germline ends. The CDR3 reads CASSLSNEQFF. The CDR3 region has the DNA TGTGCCAGCAGCTTATCCAATGAGCAGTTCTTC.

The chain uses TRBV7-2 and TRBJ2-1; 8 nucleotides agree with TRBD2. The V gene end was trimmed by 1 base and the J gene end by 8 bases; junction bases not matched to a gene: 4. The CDR3 is 14 amino acids. The V gene's germline CDR1 is SGHTA and CDR2 FQGNSA. In nucleotides, the CDR3 is TGTGCCAGCAGCTTAGACGGGGGGGCCTATGAGCAGTTCTTC. It codes for CASSLDGGAYEQFF.

The chain has TRBV6-5 and TRBJ1-1; D remains unclear. Looked up from germline, CDR1 is MNHEY and CDR2 is SVGAGI. CDR3 length: 13 amino acids. V lost 2 bases to trimming and J lost 2 bases, with 6 bases between them. CDR3 DNA: TGTGCCAGCAGTTACGGCGGCAACACTGAAGCTTTCTTT. The encoded protein is CASSYGGNTEAFF.

The chain recombines TRBV10-3 with TRBJ1-2, with D possibly matching TRBD1 (6 bases). CDR3 length: 12 amino acids. Germline V gives CDR1 ENHRY, CDR2 SYGVKD. Trimming removed 7 bases at V and 8 bases at J, with 14 bases between. The CDR3 DNA reads as TGTGCCATCAATCGACAGGAGACCGGCTACACCTTC. This translates into CAINRQETGYTF.

The chain joins TRBV19 to TRBJ2-1, with D possibly called TRBD1 or TRBD2 (6 bases each). The CDR3 length is 14 residues. Germline CDR1 and CDR2: LNHDA and SQIVND (reference sequence). Deletions cut 4 bases from V and 3 bases from J, with 10 bases between. The CDR3 spells CASSTGDNYNEQFF. The CDR3 DNA sequence: TGTGCCAGTAGTACGGGGGACAACTACAATGAGCAGTTCTTC.

This clone has just one count. V usage is TRBV29-1 and J usage is TRBJ2-3; D not certain. The CDR3 consists of 14 residues. The germline gives CDR1 SQVTM, CDR2 ANQGSEA. Trimming cost V 4 bases and J 5 bases, with 16 bases left between them. Here the CDR3 DNA reads TGCAGCGTTGTGGGTAGCATCTTTGGAGATACGCAGTATTTT. It translates to CSVVGSIFGDTQYF.

V usage is TRBV4-1 and J usage is TRBJ1-6; 9 bases fit TRBD1. There are 16 residues in the CDR3. Trimming removed 3 bases from V and 7 bases from J; junction bases left unmatched: 7. Germline V lookup: CDR1 MGHRA, CDR2 YSYEKL. CDR3 amino acids: CASSQPPGQGNSPLHF. DNA for the CDR3: TGCGCCAGCAGCCAGCCTCCGGGACAGGGAAATTCACCCCTCCACTTT.

The chain couples TRBV29-1 to TRBJ1-2; 7 bases agree with TRBD1. V gave up 0 bases and J gave up 3 bases; unmatched junction bases: 10. The CDR3 covers 16 residues. Germline loops: CDR1 SQVTM, CDR2 ANQGSEA. The CDR3 bases are TGCAGCGTTGAAGATCCGGTTGAACAGGGGCACTATGGCTACACCTTC. This translates into CSVEDPVEQGHYGYTF.

The rearrangement joins TRBV20-1 to TRBJ2-2, with D unresolved. The ends were cut back, 4 bases at V and 4 bases at J, with 4 bases in the middle. The V gene's germline CDR1 is DFQATT and CDR2 SNEGSKA (reference sequence). This CDR3 spans 11 amino acids. CDR3 amino acids: CSAMATGELFF. CDR3 nucleotides: TGCAGTGCTATGGCCACCGGGGAGCTGTTTTTT.

This chain links TRBV5-1 with TRBJ2-3; unclear D gene. Deletions cut 3 bases from V and 3 bases from J, with 11 bases between. CDR1 is SGHRS, CDR2 YFSETQ, per germline. The CDR3 has 14 residues. The chain's CDR3 is CASSWASGTDTQYF. CDR3 nucleotides: TGCGCCAGCAGCTGGGCTTCGGGTACAGATACGCAGTATTTT.

V and J are TRBV7-9 and TRBJ2-7; 8 positions match TRBD1. The CDR3 runs 15 residues. V was clipped by 0 bases and J by 2 bases; unmatched bases: 3. Germline CDR1 reads SEHNR; CDR2 reads FQNEAQ (reference sequence). The CDR3 DNA is TGTGCCAGCAGCTTAGCGGGACAGGACCCCTACGAGCAGTACTTC. It codes for CASSLAGQDPYEQYF.

The gene calls are TRBV4-1 and TRBJ2-1; 7 bases agree with TRBD2. The CDR3 totals 15 residues. The V segment lost 4 bases and the J segment 4 bases; nucleotides outside the gene matches: 7. CDR1 MGHRA and CDR2 YSYEKL come from the germline V gene. CDR3 sequence: CASSPLASEYNEQFF. CDR3 nucleotides: TGCGCCAGCAGCCCACTAGCGAGCGAATACAATGAGCAGTTCTTC.

The chain employs TRBV30 and TRBJ1-6; weak D call: TRBD1 (6 bases). This CDR3 region has 13 residues. The germline CDR1 and CDR2 sequences are GTSNPN and SVGIG (reference sequence). V lost 6 bases and J lost 9, with 15 bases in between. The CDR3: CACLQGAVSPLHF. CDR3 DNA sequence: TGTGCCTGCTTACAGGGTGCAGTTTCACCCCTCCACTTT.

The chain uses TRBV6-1 and TRBJ1-5, with TRBD1 matching over 8 bases. This CDR3 spans 16 amino acids. V gave up 3 bases and J gave up 9 bases; unmatched junction bases: 13. CDR1 and CDR2 (germline): MNHNS, SASEGT. The CDR3 nucleotides read TGTGCCAGCAGTGATTGGGTCAGACAGGGGCCGGGGCCCCAGCATTTT. Protein: CASSDWVRQGPGPQHF.

This chain links TRBV6-5 with TRBJ2-3, with 8 bases matching TRBD2. V lost 8 bases and J lost 5; bases outside the gene matches: 12. Looked up from germline, CDR1 is MNHEY and CDR2 is SVGAGI. The CDR3 runs 15 residues. The CDR3 loop reads CASAVAGGRLDTQYF. In DNA form, the CDR3 reads TGTGCCAGCGCGGTAGCAGGCGGGAGGCTAGATACGCAGTATTTT.

V gene TRBV13 combines with J gene TRBJ2-3; TRBD1 matches 7 bases. Germline-derived CDR1 and CDR2 are PRHDT and FYEKMQ (reference sequence). The J segment lost 4 bases and the V segment lost 5 bases, leaving 12 bases of the junction unmatched. CDR3 length: 16 residues. This CDR3 reads CASSPETGDRADTQYF. The CDR3 nucleotides read TGTGCCAGCAGCCCGGAAACAGGGGATCGGGCAGATACGCAGTATTTT.

V gene TRBV4-1 combines with J gene TRBJ1-1; D remains ambiguous. CDR1 is MGHRA, CDR2 YSYEKL, per germline. Trimming cost V 5 bases and J 0 bases, with 13 bases left between them. This CDR3 is 15 amino acids long. The CDR3 reads CASSRPGPLNTEAFF. Written as DNA, the CDR3 is TGCGCCAGCAGCAGACCCGGTCCCTTGAACACTGAAGCTTTCTTT.

The chain links TRBV2 to TRBJ1-5; D ambiguous. V lost 6 bases and J lost 2, with 8 bases in between. Germline lookup yields CDR1 SNHLY and CDR2 FYNNEI. The CDR3 covers 13 residues. The CDR3 nucleotides read TGTGCCAGCAGGCAGGATGGCAATCAGCCCCAGCATTTT. Translating gives CASRQDGNQPQHF.